These 5 T cell receptor beta chains were sequenced from one sample in a study of cytomegalovirus exposure and HLA in healthy donors (TCRdb year 2017). Libraries were prepared through the immunoSEQ multiplex PCR assay. A mixture of 60 forward primers for TCR Vbeta segments and 13 reverse primers for TCR Jbeta segments was used in the multiplex PCR. TCRdb's version of the immuneACCESS table is confined to in-frame rearrangements and falls short of the full clone set. An unresolved V gene accounts for under half of the shortfall where checked; the remainder is of unknown origin. This sample has some 190,000 clones in its table, and 65% to 85% of those were observed once. The ten largest clones add up to approximately 2.2% of the sample. The sequenced sample was PBMCs. Source of these receptors: a male donor in good health and CMV-seronegative.

The CDR3 DNA is TGTGCCAGCAGCGTAGAAATTGGACAAACCTACGAGCAGTACTTC. Translation gives CASSVEIGQTYEQYF. The chain uses TRBV9 and TRBJ2-7, with a tentative D call TRBD1 (5 bases). CDR3 length: 15 residues. CDR1 is SGDLS, CDR2 YYNGEE, per germline. V dropped 0 bases and J dropped 2 bases, with 12 bases sitting between them.

V usage is TRBV19 and J usage is TRBJ2-6, with a weak D call TRBD1 (5 bases). This CDR3 comprises 19 residues. Germline CDR1 is LNHDA and CDR2 is SQIVND (reference sequence). Trimming pared 1 base from V and 1 base from J, leaving 17 bases between. The CDR3 DNA is TGTGCCAGTAGTATAGTGCGAGACAGAATTCGTTCTGGGGCCAACGTCCTGACTTTC. Protein product: CASSIVRDRIRSGANVLTF.

This chain uses TRBV28 with TRBJ1-2, with D perhaps TRBD1 (5 bases). Germline V gene lookup returns CDR1 MDHEN and CDR2 SYDVKM. The CDR3 consists of 12 residues. Trimming removed 0 bases from V and 13 bases from J, with 12 bases in between. The DNA for the CDR3 is TGTGCCAGCAGTTTATGGGGGGGGTCAGGCACCTTC. It yields the protein CASSLWGGSGTF.

The V call is TRBV6-6, the J call TRBJ2-1; TRBD2 aligns across 7 bases. The J segment lost 8 bases and the V segment lost 0 bases, leaving 4 bases of the junction unmatched. This CDR3 spans 14 amino acids. CDR1 is MNHNY and CDR2 is SVGAGI in the germline V gene (reference sequence). CDR3 sequence: CASSYSRGTYEQFF. CDR3 DNA: TGTGCCAGCAGTTACTCGCGGGGGACCTATGAGCAGTTCTTC.

Remarks on this clone: At one end, the junction sequence differs from germline, possibly due to a read error. The DNA of the CDR3 is TGTTCCAGCAGCTTAGCACCCCACGGGGTTGCCACCTCCTACGAGCAGTACTTC. Translated: CSSSLAPHGVATSYEQYF. The chain employs TRBV7-9 and TRBJ2-7, with D maybe TRBD2 (5 bases). Germline values: CDR1 SEHNR, CDR2 FQNEAQ (reference sequence). CDR3 length: 18 amino acids.